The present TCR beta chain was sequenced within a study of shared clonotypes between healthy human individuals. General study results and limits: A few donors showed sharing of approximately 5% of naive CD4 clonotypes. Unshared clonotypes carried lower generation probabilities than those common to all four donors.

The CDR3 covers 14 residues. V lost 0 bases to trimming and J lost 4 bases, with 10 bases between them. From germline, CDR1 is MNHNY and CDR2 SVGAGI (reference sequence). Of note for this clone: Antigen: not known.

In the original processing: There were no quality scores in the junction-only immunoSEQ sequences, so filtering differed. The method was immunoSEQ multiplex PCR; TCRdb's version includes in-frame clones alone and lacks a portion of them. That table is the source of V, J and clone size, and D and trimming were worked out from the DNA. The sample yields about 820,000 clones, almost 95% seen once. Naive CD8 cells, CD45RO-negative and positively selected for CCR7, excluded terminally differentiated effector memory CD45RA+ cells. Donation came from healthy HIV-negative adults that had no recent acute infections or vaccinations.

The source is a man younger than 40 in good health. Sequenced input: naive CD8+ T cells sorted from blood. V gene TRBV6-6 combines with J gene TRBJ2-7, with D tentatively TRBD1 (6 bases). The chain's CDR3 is CASSYSQGNYEQYF. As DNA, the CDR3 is TGTGCCAGCAGTTACTCACAGGGTAATTACGAGCAGTACTTC.